This T cell receptor (beta chain) was retrieved from a study of control samples from healthy donors and cancer patients. Profiling relied on immunoSEQ multiplex PCR, and the TCRdb table lists in-frame clones only, not all of them. The sample yields around 170,000 clones, roughly 90% seen once. From germline, CDR1 is MNHEY and CDR2 SVGAGI. The CDR3 totals 15 residues. Trimming took off 7 bases at V and 1 base at J, with 14 bases between the two ends. The sequencing input was blood. The V and J genes are TRBV6-5 and TRBJ1-5; TRBD1 might be the D (6 bases). The origin of this receptor is a woman younger than 45 in good health. The CDR3 nucleotides read TGTGCCAGCACTCACCGCGACAGGAGCAATCAGCCCCAGCATTTT. It is translated as CASTHRDRSNQPQHF.